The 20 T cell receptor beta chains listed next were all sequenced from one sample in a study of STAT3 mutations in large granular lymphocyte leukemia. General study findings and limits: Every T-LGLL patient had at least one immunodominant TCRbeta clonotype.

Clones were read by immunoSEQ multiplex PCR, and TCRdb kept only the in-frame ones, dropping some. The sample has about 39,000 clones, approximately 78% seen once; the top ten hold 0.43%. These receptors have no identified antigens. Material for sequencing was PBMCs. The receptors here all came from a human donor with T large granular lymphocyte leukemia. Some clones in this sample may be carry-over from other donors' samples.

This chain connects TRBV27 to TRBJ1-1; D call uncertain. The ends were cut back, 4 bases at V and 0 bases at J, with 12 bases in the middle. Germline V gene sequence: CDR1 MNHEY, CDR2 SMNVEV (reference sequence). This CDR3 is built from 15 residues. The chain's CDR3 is CASSSVTGMNTEAFF. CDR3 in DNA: TGTGCCAGCAGTTCTGTAACGGGAATGAACACTGAAGCTTTCTTT.

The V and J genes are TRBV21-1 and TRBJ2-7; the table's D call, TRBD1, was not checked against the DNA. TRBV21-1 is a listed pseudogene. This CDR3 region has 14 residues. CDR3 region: CASSKGDSTYEQYV. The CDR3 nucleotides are TGTGCCAGCAGCAAGGGGGACAGCACCTACGAGCAGTACGTC.

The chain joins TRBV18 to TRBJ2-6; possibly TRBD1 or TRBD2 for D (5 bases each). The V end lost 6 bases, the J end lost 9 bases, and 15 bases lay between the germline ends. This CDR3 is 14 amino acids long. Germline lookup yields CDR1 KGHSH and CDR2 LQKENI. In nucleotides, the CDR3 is TGTGCCAGCTCTATTACCGGGGACCGCAACGTCCTGACTTTC. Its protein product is CASSITGDRNVLTF.

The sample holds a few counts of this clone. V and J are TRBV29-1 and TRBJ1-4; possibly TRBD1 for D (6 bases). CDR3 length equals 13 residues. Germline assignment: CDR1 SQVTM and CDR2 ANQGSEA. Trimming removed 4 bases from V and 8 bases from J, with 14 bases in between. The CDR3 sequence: CSVGAGVEEKLFF. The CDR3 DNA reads TGCAGCGTTGGGGCAGGGGTAGAAGAAAAACTGTTTTTT.

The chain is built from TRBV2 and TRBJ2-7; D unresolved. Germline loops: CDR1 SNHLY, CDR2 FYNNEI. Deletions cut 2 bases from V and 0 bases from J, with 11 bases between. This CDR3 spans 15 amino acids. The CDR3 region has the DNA TGTGCCAGCAGTGAATTCGCGTCAGGCTCCTACGAGCAGTACTTC. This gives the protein CASSEFASGSYEQYF.

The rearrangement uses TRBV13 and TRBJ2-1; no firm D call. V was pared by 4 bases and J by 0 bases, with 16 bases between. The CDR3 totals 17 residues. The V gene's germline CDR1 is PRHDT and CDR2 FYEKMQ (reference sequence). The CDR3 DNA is TGTGCCAGCAGCTCCCAGCCCCCTACGTCCTCCTACAATGAGCAGTTCTTC. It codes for CASSSQPPTSSYNEQFF.

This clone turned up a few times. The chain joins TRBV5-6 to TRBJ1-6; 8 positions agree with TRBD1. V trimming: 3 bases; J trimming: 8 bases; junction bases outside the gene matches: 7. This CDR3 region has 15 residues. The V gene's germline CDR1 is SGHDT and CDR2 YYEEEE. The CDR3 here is CASSWYHRGYSPLHF. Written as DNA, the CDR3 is TGTGCCAGCAGCTGGTATCACAGGGGGTATTCACCCCTCCACTTT.

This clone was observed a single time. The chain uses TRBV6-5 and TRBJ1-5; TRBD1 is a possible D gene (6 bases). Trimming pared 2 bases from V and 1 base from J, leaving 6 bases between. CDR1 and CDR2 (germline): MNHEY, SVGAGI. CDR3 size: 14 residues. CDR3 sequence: CASSYGQSNQPQHF. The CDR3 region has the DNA TGTGCCAGCAGTTACGGACAGAGCAATCAGCCCCAGCATTTT.

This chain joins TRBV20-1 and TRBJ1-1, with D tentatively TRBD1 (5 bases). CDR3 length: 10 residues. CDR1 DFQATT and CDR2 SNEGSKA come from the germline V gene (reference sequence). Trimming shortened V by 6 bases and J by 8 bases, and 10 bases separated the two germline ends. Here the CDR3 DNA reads TGCAGTGCGCGGGGGGAGGAAGCTTTCTTT. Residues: CSARGEEAFF.

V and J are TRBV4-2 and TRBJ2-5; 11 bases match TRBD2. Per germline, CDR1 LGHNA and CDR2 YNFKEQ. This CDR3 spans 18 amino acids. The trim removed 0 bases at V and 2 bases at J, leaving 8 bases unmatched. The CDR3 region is CASSQDQLLAGGQETQYF. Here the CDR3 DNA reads TGTGCCAGCAGCCAAGACCAGCTCCTAGCGGGGGGACAAGAGACCCAGTACTTC.

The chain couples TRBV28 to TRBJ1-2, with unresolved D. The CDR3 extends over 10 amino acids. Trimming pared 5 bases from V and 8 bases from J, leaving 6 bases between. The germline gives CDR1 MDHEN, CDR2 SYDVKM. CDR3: CASSREGYTF. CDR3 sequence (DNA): TGTGCCAGCAGTCGTGAGGGCTACACCTTC.

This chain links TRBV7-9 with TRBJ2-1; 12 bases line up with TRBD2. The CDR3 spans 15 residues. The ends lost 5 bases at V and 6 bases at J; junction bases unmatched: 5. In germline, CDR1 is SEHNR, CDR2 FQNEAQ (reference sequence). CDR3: CASSAGLAGFNEQFF. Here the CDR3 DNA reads TGTGCCAGCAGCGCTGGACTAGCGGGGTTCAATGAGCAGTTCTTC.

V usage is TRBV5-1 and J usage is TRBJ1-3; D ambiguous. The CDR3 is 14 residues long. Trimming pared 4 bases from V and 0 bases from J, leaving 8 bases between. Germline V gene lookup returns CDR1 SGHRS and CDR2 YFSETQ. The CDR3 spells CASSPLSSGNTIYF. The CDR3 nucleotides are TGCGCCAGCAGCCCGCTGAGCTCTGGAAACACCATATATTTT.

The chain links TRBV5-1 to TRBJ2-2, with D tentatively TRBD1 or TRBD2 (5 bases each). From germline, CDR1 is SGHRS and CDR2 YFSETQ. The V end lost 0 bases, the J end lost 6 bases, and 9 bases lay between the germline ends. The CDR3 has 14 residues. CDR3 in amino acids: CASSLARGAGELFF. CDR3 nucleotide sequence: TGCGCCAGCAGCTTGGCTCGGGGCGCCGGGGAGCTGTTTTTT.

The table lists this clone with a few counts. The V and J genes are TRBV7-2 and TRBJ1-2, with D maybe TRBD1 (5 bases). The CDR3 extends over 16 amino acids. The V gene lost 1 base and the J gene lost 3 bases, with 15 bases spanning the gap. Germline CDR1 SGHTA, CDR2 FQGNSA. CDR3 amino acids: CASSLVGGGADYGYTF. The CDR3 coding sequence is TGTGCCAGCAGCTTAGTAGGTGGGGGAGCGGACTATGGCTACACCTTC.

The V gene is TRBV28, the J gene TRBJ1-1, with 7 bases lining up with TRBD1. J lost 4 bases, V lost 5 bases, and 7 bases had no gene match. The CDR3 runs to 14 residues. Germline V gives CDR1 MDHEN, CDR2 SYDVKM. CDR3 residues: CASSQTTGLTEAFF. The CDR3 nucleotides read TGTGCCAGCAGTCAAACGACAGGGCTCACTGAAGCTTTCTTT.

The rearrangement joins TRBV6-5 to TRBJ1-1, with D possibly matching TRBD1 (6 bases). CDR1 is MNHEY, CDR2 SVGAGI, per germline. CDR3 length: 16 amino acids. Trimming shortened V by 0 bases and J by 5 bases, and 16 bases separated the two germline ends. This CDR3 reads CASSYSVSGGLTEAFF. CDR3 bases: TGTGCCAGCAGTTACTCAGTTTCCGGGGGCTTAACTGAAGCTTTCTTT.

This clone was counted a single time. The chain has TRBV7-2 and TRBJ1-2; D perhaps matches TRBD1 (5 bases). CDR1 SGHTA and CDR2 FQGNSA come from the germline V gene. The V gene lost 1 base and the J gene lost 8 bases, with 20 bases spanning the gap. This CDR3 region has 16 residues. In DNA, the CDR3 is TGTGCCAGCAGCTTAGGTGGCGGGGGAGGGAGAGAAGGCTACACCTTC. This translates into CASSLGGGGGREGYTF.

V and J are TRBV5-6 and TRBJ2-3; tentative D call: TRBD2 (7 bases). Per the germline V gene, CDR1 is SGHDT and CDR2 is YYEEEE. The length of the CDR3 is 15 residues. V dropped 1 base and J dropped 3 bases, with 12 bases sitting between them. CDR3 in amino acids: CASSLTRGRTDTQYF. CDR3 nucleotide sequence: TGTGCCAGCAGCTTGACGCGGGGGCGGACAGATACGCAGTATTTT.

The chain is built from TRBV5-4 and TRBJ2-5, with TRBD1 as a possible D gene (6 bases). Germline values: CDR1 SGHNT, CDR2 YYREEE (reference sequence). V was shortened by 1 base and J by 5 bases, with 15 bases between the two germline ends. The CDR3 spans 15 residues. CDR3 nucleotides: TGTGCCAGCAGCTTGATACAGGGTGGGTGGGAGACCCAGTACTTC. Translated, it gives CASSLIQGGWETQYF.